This TCR beta chain was obtained from a study of shared T cell receptors in the human thymus. Method: immunoSEQ multiplex PCR; TCRdb's copy keeps in-frame clones and lacks some. The sample yields roughly 410,000 clones, 95% seen once. The germline V and J ends were trimmed by 5 bases and 3 bases, with 17 bases remaining between them. CDR3 size: 15 residues. Per the germline V gene, CDR1 is SGHTA and CDR2 is FQGNSA. J is TRBJ2-7 and V is TRBV7-2, with a tentative D call TRBD1 (5 bases). The receptor was derived from a human donor. The sample taken for sequencing was thymocytes. CDR3 sequence: CTSSLLWTKVYEQYF. CDR3 DNA: TGTACCAGCAGCCTTTTATGGACAAAGGTCTACGAGCAGTACTTC. Combining the CDR3 with reference TRBV7-2 and TRBJ2-7 gives the whole variable domain GAGVSQSPSNKVTEKGKDVELRCDPISGHTALYWYRQSLGQGLEFLIYFQGNSAPDKSGLPSDRFSAERTGGSVSTLTIQRTQQEDSAVYLCTSSLLWTKVYEQYFGPGTRLTVT.